This entry lists 3 T cell receptor beta chains sequenced from one sample in a study of OX40 agonist ivuxolimab in advanced cancers. To prepare the library, the immunoSEQ multiplex PCR assay was applied. As stored in TCRdb, this immuneACCESS dataset retains in-frame rearrangements with V and J assigned. A fraction of the clones does not appear; measured against another copy, unresolved V genes explain less than half of the discrepancy, and the remainder lacks a known reason. The sample includes about 36,000 clones, with 88% observed a single time. Of the sample, about 4% is held by the ten largest clones. The starting material was CD4+ or CD8+ T cells sorted from blood, obtained in a trial of the OX40 agonist ivuxolimab. The receptors come from an adult with an advanced solid tumor such as melanoma, head and neck, liver or kidney cancer.

This chain joins TRBV11-3 and TRBJ2-1; the match to TRBD1 covers 9 bases. CDR1 SGHNT and CDR2 YENEEA come from the germline V gene. The CDR3 is 15 residues long. Trimming took 5 bases from V and 4 from J; bases not matched to a gene: 6. The DNA of the CDR3 is TGTGCCAGCAGCGCCGGGACAGGGTCGTACAATGAGCAGTTCTTC. The encoded protein is CASSAGTGSYNEQFF.

This rearrangement joins TRBV28 to TRBJ1-2; 7 bases fit TRBD1. J gave up 1 base and V 5 bases, and 7 bases lay outside the gene matches. Germline V gives CDR1 MDHEN, CDR2 SYDVKM. The CDR3 consists of 15 residues. DNA of the CDR3: TGTGCCAGCAGTGTCCAACAGGGGAATAACTATGGCTACACCTTC. It yields the protein CASSVQQGNNYGYTF.

The gene calls are TRBV6-1 and TRBJ1-6; TRBD1 agrees at 9 bases. This CDR3 comprises 14 residues. CDR1 and CDR2 (germline): MNHNS, SASEGT. V lost 6 bases, J lost 10 bases, and 7 bases stayed unmatched. This CDR3 reads CASRAGTGHSPLHF. The CDR3 region has the DNA TGTGCCAGCAGAGCCGGGACAGGGCACTCACCCCTCCACTTT.